Listed here are 17 T cell receptor beta chains from one sample, sequenced in a study of blood T cell repertoires in COVID-19. Profiling relied on immunoSEQ multiplex PCR, and the TCRdb table lists in-frame clones only, not all of them. The data hold 60,000 or so clones, with approximately 85% observed a single time. Input material: peripheral blood. The receptors derive from a human donor in a cohort sampled during active COVID-19.

This chain uses TRBV25-1 with TRBJ2-3; 7 positions match TRBD1. V was clipped by 0 bases and J by 4 bases; unmatched bases: 7. This CDR3 contains 16 residues. The germline CDR1 and CDR2 sequences are MGHDK and SYGVNS. Written as DNA, the CDR3 is TGTGCCAGCAGTGAATATAAAGGGGGCATCGCAGATACGCAGTATTTT. Residues: CASSEYKGGIADTQYF.

As DNA, the CDR3 is TGCGCCAGCAGCTTGTCCAGCGGGGGGGGACAAGAGACCCAGTACTTC. Amino acids: CASSLSSGGGQETQYF. The rearrangement joins TRBV5-1 to TRBJ2-5; 10 nucleotides line up with TRBD2. The junction had 5 bases not matched to a gene; V was cut back by 1 base and J by 2 bases. The CDR3 contains 16 residues. Germline CDR1 reads SGHRS; CDR2 reads YFSETQ.

The chain links TRBV7-2 to TRBJ2-5; D unresolved. Trimming pared 0 bases from V and 2 bases from J, leaving 4 bases between. CDR3 length: 13 amino acids. Looked up from germline, CDR1 is SGHTA and CDR2 is FQGNSA. CDR3 region: CASSLARQETQYF. CDR3 bases: TGTGCCAGCAGCTTAGCCAGGCAAGAGACCCAGTACTTC.

The chain links TRBV12-5 to TRBJ2-7, with D possibly TRBD1 on 6 matching bases. Trimming left V 6 bases short and J 3 bases short, with 15 bases between. Germline loops: CDR1 LGHNT, CDR2 FRNRAP. The length of the CDR3 is 14 residues. The CDR3 DNA reads as TGTGCTAGTGGCCCCGGGACAAGGTACTACGAGCAGTACTTC. As protein: CASGPGTRYYEQYF.

The rearrangement joins TRBV3-1 (or the pseudogene TRBV3-2) to TRBJ1-2; tentative D call: TRBD1 (5 bases). This CDR3 region has 14 residues. Germline V gene lookup returns CDR1 LGHDT and CDR2 YNNKEL (reference sequence). With 1 base removed from V and 8 bases from J, the gap between germline ends came to 14 bases. As DNA, the CDR3 is TGTGCCAGCAGCCAAGCCGGCCAGGGCGGCGGCTACACCTTC. This translates into CASSQAGQGGGYTF.

The chain employs TRBV29-1 and TRBJ1-1; TRBD1 agrees at 7 bases. Germline V lookup: CDR1 SQVTM, CDR2 ANQGSEA. The CDR3 contains 12 residues. V was clipped by 4 bases and J by 13 bases; unmatched bases: 12. CDR3 protein: CSVVRGTGVSFF. The CDR3 nucleotides read TGCAGCGTTGTGAGAGGAACAGGGGTGAGTTTCTTT.

The chain carries TRBV11-3 and TRBJ2-4; maybe TRBD2 (5 bases). The CDR3 is 14 amino acids. In germline, CDR1 is SGHNT, CDR2 YENEEA. Trimming pared 7 bases from V and 6 bases from J, leaving 16 bases between. As DNA, the CDR3 is TGTGCCAGCAACGAGGGCGAAGTTGGAAACATTCAGTACTTC. It yields the protein CASNEGEVGNIQYF.

V is TRBV19 and J is TRBJ1-4, with D perhaps TRBD1 (6 bases). V lost 7 bases to trimming and J lost 8 bases, with 17 bases between them. The germline V gene has CDR1 LNHDA and CDR2 SQIVND (reference sequence). This CDR3 spans 14 amino acids. The chain's CDR3 is CASTSGGAGEKLFF. The CDR3 nucleotides are TGTGCCAGTACATCCGGGGGGGCAGGAGAAAAACTGTTTTTT.

V gene TRBV5-4 combines with J gene TRBJ1-5; the D is unclear. Per the germline V gene, CDR1 is SGHNT and CDR2 is YYREEE (reference sequence). Trimming removed 0 bases from V and 0 bases from J, with 4 bases in between. This CDR3 spans 14 amino acids. In nucleotides, the CDR3 is TGTGCCAGCAGCTTGGCGGGTAGCAATCAGCCCCAGCATTTT. It yields the protein CASSLAGSNQPQHF. Combining the CDR3 with reference TRBV5-4 and TRBJ1-5 gives the whole variable domain ETGVTQSPTHLIKTRGQQVTLRCSSQSGHNTVSWYQQALGQGPQFIFQYYREEENGRGNFPPRFSGLQFPNYSSELNVNALELDDSALYLCASSLAGSNQPQHFGDGTRLSIL.

The chain has TRBV5-1 and TRBJ2-3, with TRBD2 matching over 9 bases. This CDR3 region has 18 residues. Germline lookup yields CDR1 SGHRS and CDR2 YFSETQ. After removal of 0 bases from V and 0 bases from J, the junction contained 8 bases not matched to a gene. In DNA form, the CDR3 reads TGCGCCAGCAGCTTGGAGTCCGGGCTAGCGGGGAGCACAGATACGCAGTATTTT. Amino acids: CASSLESGLAGSTDTQYF.

The V gene is TRBV5-4, the J gene TRBJ2-1; TRBD1 matches at 7 bases. The CDR3 runs 15 residues. Per the germline V gene, CDR1 is SGHNT and CDR2 is YYREEE (reference sequence). Trimming took 4 bases from V and 0 from J; bases not matched to a gene: 4. CDR3 loop: CASSRRDSSYNEQFF. CDR3 sequence (DNA): TGTGCCAGCAGCCGCCGGGACAGCTCCTACAATGAGCAGTTCTTC.

The rearrangement joins TRBV4-1 to TRBJ1-6, with a tentative D call TRBD1 (5 bases). The germline V gene encodes CDR1 MGHRA and CDR2 YSYEKL. Trimming took off 1 base at V and 6 bases at J, with 19 bases between the two ends. The CDR3 is 18 residues long. Here the CDR3 reads CASSQGPGTLGGNSPLHF. The CDR3 region has the DNA TGCGCCAGCAGCCAAGGACCCGGGACGCTCGGGGGTAATTCACCCCTCCACTTT.

This rearrangement joins TRBV24-1 to TRBJ2-2; maybe TRBD2 (5 bases). Deletions cut 4 bases from V and 3 bases from J, with 11 bases between. The CDR3 spans 15 residues. Germline V gene data show CDR1 as KGHDR and CDR2 as SFDVKD. CDR3 sequence: CATSDTGLDTGELFF. Here the CDR3 DNA reads TGTGCCACCAGTGACACCGGACTGGACACCGGGGAGCTGTTTTTT.

V gene TRBV2 combines with J gene TRBJ1-2, with 8 bases aligning to TRBD1. V lost 4 bases to trimming and J lost 4 bases; unmatched junction nucleotides: 5. The germline V gene encodes CDR1 SNHLY and CDR2 FYNNEI. CDR3 size: 14 residues. The CDR3 loop is CASSAGTGGYGYTF. The DNA of the CDR3 is TGTGCCAGCAGTGCGGGAACAGGGGGCTATGGCTACACCTTC.

The J gene is TRBJ2-3, the V gene TRBV10-2; 11 nucleotides align to TRBD2. CDR3 length equals 17 residues. After removal of 0 bases from V and 3 bases from J, the junction contained 5 bases not matched to a gene. Germline V gene lookup returns CDR1 WSHSY and CDR2 SAAADI. This chain's CDR3 is CASSESRLAGRTDTQYF. CDR3 nucleotide sequence: TGCGCCAGCAGTGAGTCCAGACTAGCGGGGAGGACAGATACGCAGTATTTT.

On this clone: Other DNA sequences of this sample code for an identical CDR3. J is TRBJ2-5 and V is TRBV7-2; the D gene is possibly TRBD2 (6 bases). With 1 base removed from V and 8 bases from J, the gap between germline ends came to 17 bases. Germline V gene lookup returns CDR1 SGHTA and CDR2 FQGNSA. CDR3 size: 15 residues. CDR3 sequence: CASSLEVADYQTQYF. The DNA of the CDR3 is TGTGCCAGCAGCTTAGAAGTAGCGGATTACCAAACCCAGTACTTC.

The chain recombines TRBV11-3 with TRBJ1-4, with 7 bases aligning to TRBD1. The germline CDR1 and CDR2 sequences are SGHNT and YENEEA. The CDR3 runs 13 residues. J gave up 13 bases and V 5 bases, and 10 bases lay outside the gene matches. For the CDR3, the DNA is TGTGCCAGCAGCCCTCCAGACAGGGATTTACTGTTTTTT. It yields the protein CASSPPDRDLLFF.